This entry lists 32 T cell receptor beta chains sequenced from one sample in a study of radiotherapy plus CTLA-4 blockade in lung cancer. Measured with immunoSEQ multiplex PCR; TCRdb has only the in-frame clones, and not every one. The data show 25,000 to 35,000 clones, roughly four fifths seen once. Material: peripheral blood, obtained from a patient treated with radiotherapy plus ipilimumab. The receptors were sampled from a human donor with non-small cell lung cancer who had stable disease on radiotherapy plus ipilimumab.

The chain uses TRBV7-2 and TRBJ2-3; possibly TRBD2 for D (6 bases). CDR1 is SGHTA, CDR2 FQGNSA, per germline. This CDR3 is 15 amino acids long. V was trimmed by 3 bases and J by 7 bases, leaving 17 bases between them. The CDR3 sequence: CASSFDSGLRYTQYF. CDR3 bases: TGTGCCAGCAGCTTTGACAGCGGGCTGCGATATACGCAGTATTTT. Filled out from reference TRBV7-2 and TRBJ2-3, the complete variable domain reads GAGVSQSPSNKVTEKGKDVELRCDPISGHTALYWYRQSLGQGLEFLIYFQGNSAPDKSGLPSDRFSAERTGGSVSTLTIQRTQQEDSAVYLCASSFDSGLRYTQYFGPGTRLTVL.

The chain uses TRBV5-5 and TRBJ1-1; possibly TRBD1 for D (6 bases). Trimming left V 0 bases short and J 1 base short, with 7 bases between. The germline V gene has CDR1 SGHKS and CDR2 YYEKEE (reference sequence). The CDR3 has 14 amino acids. In DNA, the CDR3 is TGTGCCAGCAGCTTGGGGACAGCGAACACTGAAGCTTTCTTT. This sequence encodes CASSLGTANTEAFF.

This chain joins TRBV2 and TRBJ1-1; D gene unclear. V lost 5 bases to trimming and J lost 5 bases, with 15 bases between them. Germline loops: CDR1 SNHLY, CDR2 FYNNEI. The CDR3 runs to 14 residues. CDR3 sequence reads: CASSKTSTGTEAFF. In DNA form, the CDR3 reads TGTGCCAGCAGTAAGACATCGACGGGGACTGAAGCTTTCTTT.

The chain has TRBV27 and TRBJ2-3, with D unresolved. The CDR3 length is 13 residues. Germline CDR1 is MNHEY and CDR2 is SMNVEV (reference sequence). Trimming removed 2 bases from V and 5 bases from J, with 8 bases in between. CDR3 region: CASSLKVGDTQYF. CDR3 DNA: TGTGCCAGCAGTTTAAAGGTGGGAGATACGCAGTATTTT.

CDR3 nucleotides: TGTGCCAGCAGCTTAAGGGTCTCGTTCTGGGGAGCGGGGGGCCGGAGCAATGAGCAGTTCTTC. Amino acid sequence: CASSLRVSFWGAGGRSNEQFF. The chain joins TRBV13 to TRBJ2-1, with 9 positions matching TRBD2. The V gene end was trimmed by 2 bases and the J gene end by 6 bases; junction bases not matched to a gene: 23. This CDR3 has 21 amino acids. Germline V gene data show CDR1 as PRHDT and CDR2 as FYEKMQ (reference sequence).

The chain links TRBV5-1 to TRBJ2-3, with 11 bases fitting TRBD2. The CDR3 runs 16 residues. Germline CDR1 reads SGHRS; CDR2 reads YFSETQ. V gave up 4 bases and J gave up 5 bases; unmatched junction bases: 9. In DNA form, the CDR3 reads TGCGCCAGCAGCCTTAGCGGGGGGGCCGAGGTAGATACGCAGTATTTT. Its translation is CASSLSGGAEVDTQYF.

This clone was picked up one time. This chain connects TRBV5-1 to TRBJ1-4; maybe TRBD1 (6 bases). The CDR3 covers 15 residues. The germline V gene has CDR1 SGHRS and CDR2 YFSETQ. Trimming removed 4 bases at V and 8 bases at J, with 18 bases between. CDR3 coding DNA: TGCGCCAGCAGCCCCCGGGGGCGGGGAACCGAAAAACTGTTTTTT. Protein: CASSPRGRGTEKLFF.

This clone was seen a single time. The rearrangement uses TRBV28 and TRBJ1-2; D is perhaps TRBD1 (6 bases). This CDR3 contains 14 residues. V was shortened by 4 bases and J by 8 bases, with 17 bases between the two germline ends. CDR1 and CDR2 from the germline V gene are MDHEN and SYDVKM. The CDR3 DNA is TGTGCCAGCAGTTCTGTCTGGGGGGGCGGAGGCTACACCTTC. Its protein product is CASSSVWGGGGYTF.

J is TRBJ1-1 and V is TRBV11-2; D is ambiguous. The length of the CDR3 is 13 residues. Trimming removed 5 bases at V and 1 base at J, with 8 bases between. Germline CDR1 is SGHAT and CDR2 is FQNNGV. The CDR3 DNA sequence: TGTGCCAGCAGCAAAAACAAGAACACTGAAGCTTTCTTT. Amino acids: CASSKNKNTEAFF. Looking up the rest from reference TRBV11-2 and TRBJ1-1 gives the full variable domain: EAGVAQSPRYKIIEKRQSVAFWCNPISGHATLYWYQQILGQGPKLLIQFQNNGVVDDSQLPKDRFSAERLKGVDSTLKIQPAKLEDSAVYLCASSKNKNTEAFFGQGTRLTVV.

This chain joins TRBV5-4 and TRBJ2-7; 11 nucleotides align to TRBD2. V was clipped by 4 bases and J by 4 bases; unmatched bases: 10. The CDR3 consists of 16 residues. Germline V gene data show CDR1 as SGHNT and CDR2 as YYREEE (reference sequence). The CDR3 protein is CASSTSLAGGSYEQYF. CDR3 DNA sequence: TGTGCCAGCAGCACTAGCCTAGCGGGGGGATCTTACGAGCAGTACTTC.

This clone was counted between two and nine times. The chain recombines TRBV30 with TRBJ1-1, with D uncertain. This CDR3 comprises 14 residues. The germline V gene encodes CDR1 GTSNPN and CDR2 SVGIG (reference sequence). V shed 0 bases and J shed 0 bases, with 8 bases lying between them. CDR3 residues: CAWSVGLLNTEAFF. The CDR3 DNA reads TGTGCCTGGAGTGTTGGACTCCTGAACACTGAAGCTTTCTTT.

The chain couples TRBV5-8 to TRBJ1-2, with D possibly being TRBD1 (6 bases). Trimming took 1 base from V and 4 from J, leaving 11 bases between them. CDR3 length: 14 residues. Per germline, CDR1 SGHTS and CDR2 YDEGEE. The DNA of the CDR3 is TGTGCCAGCAGCTTGCCCCGCAGGGGCTATGGCTACACCTTC. It codes for CASSLPRRGYGYTF.

The chain recombines TRBV5-1 with TRBJ2-3; TRBD2 matches at 7 bases. CDR1 SGHRS and CDR2 YFSETQ come from the germline V gene. With V trimmed by 4 bases and J by 3 bases, 5 bases remained unmatched. This CDR3 contains 14 residues. The CDR3 loop reads CASSGGVPTDTQYF. In DNA form, the CDR3 reads TGCGCCAGCAGCGGGGGGGTGCCGACAGATACGCAGTATTTT.

The chain carries TRBV12-2 and TRBJ2-1; the DNA was not used to check the table's D call, TRBD1. TRBV12-2 has pseudogene status. The CDR3 is made up of 18 amino acids. The CDR3 reads CASRLISAGTGEVDEQFF. The CDR3 DNA follows: TGTGCAAGTCGCTTAATTTCCGCCGGGACAGGCGAGGTCGATGAGCAGTTCTTC.

The genes are TRBV5-5 and TRBJ2-7; 8 bases fit TRBD1. The trim removed 6 bases at V and 3 bases at J, leaving 14 bases unmatched. Per the germline V gene, CDR1 is SGHKS and CDR2 is YYEKEE (reference sequence). CDR3 length equals 16 residues. CDR3: CASNALTGQGLYEQYF. The CDR3 bases are TGTGCCAGCAACGCCCTCACCGGACAGGGACTCTACGAGCAGTACTTC.

This clone has only one observation. The chain carries TRBV28 and TRBJ1-4; D is undetermined. V was cut by 5 bases and J by 0 bases, with 4 bases left in between. Germline lookup yields CDR1 MDHEN and CDR2 SYDVKM. The CDR3 extends over 13 amino acids. CDR3 in DNA: TGTGCCAGCAGTATAGCAACTAATGAAAAACTGTTTTTT. Translating gives CASSIATNEKLFF.

The chain couples TRBV9 to TRBJ1-6, with D unclear. The CDR3 loop spans 14 amino acids. Per the germline V gene, CDR1 is SGDLS and CDR2 is YYNGEE. Trimming stripped 4 bases from V and 9 bases from J, with 14 bases between. DNA of the CDR3: TGTGCCAGCAGCTTCGAAGACATAATTTCACCCCTCCACTTT. Translated: CASSFEDIISPLHF. Full variable domain (missing parts from reference TRBV9 and TRBJ1-6): DSGVTQTPKHLITATGQRVTLRCSPRSGDLSVYWYQQSLDQGLQFLIQYYNGEERAKGNILERFSAQQFPDLHSELNLSSLELGDSALYFCASSFEDIISPLHFGNGTRLTVT.

This chain joins TRBV14 and TRBJ2-5; 9 bases line up with TRBD1. V trimming: 4 bases; J trimming: 7 bases; junction bases outside the gene matches: 4. Germline CDR1 reads SGHDN; CDR2 reads FVKESK. CDR3 size: 13 residues. The CDR3 sequence is CASSLQGQGTQYF. CDR3 in DNA: TGTGCCAGCAGCCTCCAGGGACAGGGGACCCAGTACTTC.

The chain joins TRBV9 to TRBJ1-6; the D is unclear. The CDR3 covers 13 residues. Trimming removed 0 bases at V and 10 bases at J, with 8 bases between. The germline V gene encodes CDR1 SGDLS and CDR2 YYNGEE. CDR3 protein: CASSVAGESPLHF. CDR3 coding DNA: TGTGCCAGCAGCGTAGCCGGGGAATCACCCCTCCACTTT.

This clone was picked up a small number of times. The V and J genes are TRBV6-5 and TRBJ2-3, with TRBD1 matching 9 bases. Germline CDR1 reads MNHEY; CDR2 reads SVGAGI. The CDR3 consists of 15 residues. With 6 bases clipped from V and 6 bases from J, the junction kept 10 bases outside the gene matches. The CDR3 coding sequence is TGTGCCAGCAGGCCCGCCGGGACAGGGCAGGATACGCAGTATTTT. It encodes CASRPAGTGQDTQYF.

CDR3 region: CASSILTSGGWNTGELFF. CDR3 sequence (DNA): TGTGCCAGTAGTATCCTGACTAGCGGGGGGTGGAACACCGGGGAGCTGTTTTTT. The J gene is TRBJ2-2, the V gene TRBV19, with 13 bases lining up with TRBD2. V lost 3 bases and J lost 1; bases outside the gene matches: 5. CDR3 size: 18 residues. CDR1 and CDR2 from the germline V gene are LNHDA and SQIVND (reference sequence).

This clone was found a few times. CDR3 in amino acids: CASNRFNQPQHF. In DNA form, the CDR3 reads TGTGCCAGTAATCGGTTCAATCAGCCCCAGCATTTT. The rearrangement uses TRBV19 and TRBJ1-5; D remains unclear. CDR3 length equals 12 residues. Trimming removed 7 bases at V and 3 bases at J, with 7 bases between. CDR1 is LNHDA and CDR2 is SQIVND in the germline V gene (reference sequence). Combining the CDR3 with reference TRBV19 and TRBJ1-5 gives the whole variable domain DGGITQSPKYLFRKEGQNVTLSCEQNLNHDAMYWYRQDPGQGLRLIYYSQIVNDFQKGDIAEGYSVSREKKESFPLTVTSAQKNPTAFYLCASNRFNQPQHFGDGTRLSIL.

This rearrangement joins TRBV19 to TRBJ1-5, with TRBD1 as a possible D gene (5 bases). This CDR3 spans 15 amino acids. Trimming removed 6 bases from V and 1 base from J, with 13 bases in between. CDR1 and CDR2 from the germline V gene are LNHDA and SQIVND (reference sequence). The CDR3 region is CASRSGGSSNQPQHF. CDR3 nucleotide sequence: TGTGCCAGTAGATCTGGGGGGAGCAGCAATCAGCCCCAGCATTTT. Together with reference TRBV19 and TRBJ1-5, the CDR3 gives the full variable domain: DGGITQSPKYLFRKEGQNVTLSCEQNLNHDAMYWYRQDPGQGLRLIYYSQIVNDFQKGDIAEGYSVSREKKESFPLTVTSAQKNPTAFYLCASRSGGSSNQPQHFGDGTRLSIL.

CDR3 bases: TGCGCCAGCAGCCAAGAGGGGGGCACCACGGGAGACTATGGCTACACCTTC. This translates into CASSQEGGTTGDYGYTF. The J gene is TRBJ1-2, the V gene TRBV4-1; D may be TRBD1 (6 bases). With 0 bases removed from V and 3 bases from J, the gap between germline ends came to 17 bases. CDR1 and CDR2 (germline): MGHRA, YSYEKL. CDR3 size: 17 residues.

In its sample, this clone was seen once. This sequence joins TRBV9 and TRBJ1-2; D is unresolved. Trimming removed 0 bases from V and 6 bases from J, with 9 bases in between. Germline V gene sequence: CDR1 SGDLS, CDR2 YYNGEE. The CDR3 is made up of 13 amino acids. The DNA for the CDR3 is TGTGCCAGCAGCGTAGCTGGCTCCCATGGCTACACCTTC. As protein: CASSVAGSHGYTF.

The chain uses TRBV10-1 and TRBJ1-1, with D maybe TRBD1 (5 bases). Per the germline V gene, CDR1 is WNHNN and CDR2 is SYGVQD (reference sequence). The CDR3 has 16 residues. Trimming removed 3 bases from V and 5 bases from J, with 19 bases in between. As DNA, the CDR3 is TGCGCCAGCAGTGACTCCGTATTTGGGGGTGGAACTGAAGCTTTCTTT. Amino acid sequence: CASSDSVFGGGTEAFF.

The CDR3 reads CASSLPGNSPLHF. Written as DNA, the CDR3 is TGTGCCAGCAGTTTGCCGGGGAATTCACCCCTCCACTTT. This chain joins TRBV27 and TRBJ1-6, with D uncertain. Germline-derived CDR1 and CDR2 are MNHEY and SMNVEV (reference sequence). This CDR3 spans 13 amino acids. V gave up 3 bases and J gave up 7 bases, with 7 bases separating them.

The chain joins TRBV19 to TRBJ1-6; D remains ambiguous. V dropped 7 bases and J dropped 8 bases, with 12 bases sitting between them. Per the germline V gene, CDR1 is LNHDA and CDR2 is SQIVND (reference sequence). This CDR3 contains 13 residues. CDR3 sequence (DNA): TGTGCCAGTAAGAACCGCCAGGATTCACCCCTCCACTTT. Translated: CASKNRQDSPLHF.

The V gene is TRBV19, the J gene TRBJ1-1; D is uncertain. The CDR3 is 16 amino acids. The germline V gene has CDR1 LNHDA and CDR2 SQIVND (reference sequence). V dropped 4 bases and J dropped 5 bases, with 20 bases sitting between them. The CDR3 DNA is TGTGCCAGTAGTACGACGTTCCTCGGAGGGAGTACTGAAGCTTTCTTT. Translated: CASSTTFLGGSTEAFF.

This clone has a single count. The chain uses TRBV28 and TRBJ1-1; possibly TRBD1 for D (6 bases). The CDR3 is 13 amino acids. Germline loops: CDR1 MDHEN, CDR2 SYDVKM. Trimming shortened V by 2 bases and J by 4 bases, and 8 bases separated the two germline ends. The CDR3 coding sequence is TGTGCCAGCAGTTTAGTGGGGGCCACTGAAGCTTTCTTT. This sequence encodes CASSLVGATEAFF.

The chain couples TRBV2 to TRBJ2-1; D gene uncertain. This CDR3 has 12 amino acids. The germline V gene has CDR1 SNHLY and CDR2 FYNNEI. The V end was cut by 2 bases, the J end by 3 bases, with 2 bases between. The CDR3 DNA is TGTGCCAGCAGTGAATTCTACAATGAGCAGTTCTTC. Encoded protein: CASSEFYNEQFF. The full variable domain, rest sourced from reference TRBV2 and TRBJ2-1, is EPEVTQTPSHQVTQMGQEVILRCVPISNHLYFYWYRQILGQKVEFLVSFYNNEISEKSEIFDDQFSVERPDGSNFTLKIRSTKLEDSAMYFCASSEFYNEQFFGPGTRLTVL.

The chain's CDR3 is CASHEPGTGGGNTIYF. As DNA, the CDR3 is TGTGCCAGCCACGAACCCGGGACAGGGGGCGGAAACACCATATATTTT. This chain uses TRBV6-6 with TRBJ1-3, with 12 bases lining up with TRBD1. This CDR3 contains 16 residues. Trimming cost V 8 bases and J 4 bases; bases outside gene matches: 9. Germline CDR1 MNHNY, CDR2 SVGAGI (reference sequence).